Here is one T cell receptor (beta chain) with its context. The target antigen is unknown. Profiled with immunoSEQ multiplex PCR; TCRdb holds only in-frame clones, not every one. Seen here are approximately 60,000 clones, around 88% observed once, and the top ten hold around 7%. This specimen comes from a study of T cell responses to AZD1222 COVID-19 vaccine. Study results and limitations: Within unmutated variant regions lay the reported targets of nearly half of spike-specific TCRs. There were repertoire samples only from the period after the peak T cell response. Mapped onto spike, vaccine-associated CD4 TCRs spanned it and were dominant at 160-218 and 743-854. Only five or six individuals given AZD1222 were seropositive at baseline.

With 2 bases removed from V and 0 bases from J, the gap between germline ends came to 9 bases. The CDR3 is 15 residues long. CDR1 and CDR2 (germline): SGHRS, YFSETQ. This TCR was recovered from an adult who received the AZD1222 COVID-19 vaccine. The chain is built from TRBV5-1 and TRBJ2-1; the D is unclear. Sequenced material: peripheral blood, taken 28 days after the second AZD1222 dose. CDR3 sequence reads: CASSLWAISYNEQFF. The CDR3 DNA reads TGCGCCAGCAGCTTATGGGCAATCTCCTACAATGAGCAGTTCTTC. The entire variable domain, with the rest obtained from reference TRBV5-1 and TRBJ2-1, is as follows: KAGVTQTPRYLIKTRGQQVTLSCSPISGHRSVSWYQQTPGQGLQFLFEYFSETQRNKGNFPGRFSGRQFSNSRSEMNVSTLELGDSALYLCASSLWAISYNEQFFGPGTRLTVL.